Given below is one T cell receptor beta chain in context. What it recognizes is unknown. The data were taken from a study of T cells in localized non-small cell lung cancer. Study conclusions and caveats: The study linked higher blood T cell density to longer overall survival. Uninvolved nearby lung showed the greatest T cell clonality, exceeding that found in tumor. Paired adjacent lung recovered a median around 59 of the top 100 tumor clones.

TCRdb's copy holds only in-frame clones and misses some; the assay was immunoSEQ multiplex PCR. This sample has 75,000 to 95,000 clones, with 80% found just once. This CDR3 has 13 amino acids. Germline V gives CDR1 MDHEN, CDR2 SYDVKM. V lost 7 bases and J lost 3, with 13 bases in between. The rearrangement joins TRBV28 to TRBJ2-7; tentative D call: TRBD1 (5 bases). Sequenced here: PBMCs, sampled before any cancer treatment. The origin of this receptor is a man aged 35-75 years with stage II squamous cell lung carcinoma. The CDR3 region has the DNA TGTGCCAGCACCCCACAGGATAGCTACGAGCAGTACTTC. Translating it yields CASTPQDSYEQYF.